Below, 18 T cell receptor beta chains from the same sample are listed, as sequenced in a study of T cells after yellow fever vaccination. MiXCR, run by TCRdb on the 5' RACE reads, gives a single entry per CDR3 protein. The sample yields approximately 580,000 distinct CDR3 sequences, roughly a sixth seen once. The sequencing used PBMCs, collected less than 6 days after the first yellow fever vaccination. The receptors originated from a young man who received the YFV17D yellow fever vaccine.

This clonotype was seen ten or more times. This chain joins TRBV7-3 and TRBJ2-7; D gene ambiguous. The CDR3 has 15 amino acids. Germline CDR1 SGHTA, CDR2 FQGTGA. V was clipped by 1 base and J by 3 bases, with 13 bases between them. The CDR3 DNA sequence: TGTGCCAGCAGCTTAAACCCAGCCCACTACTACGAGCAGTACTTC. This translates into CASSLNPAHYYEQYF.

The J gene is TRBJ1-5, the V gene TRBV7-9; D remains ambiguous. The CDR3 has 15 amino acids. Germline V gene data show CDR1 as SEHNR and CDR2 as FQNEAQ (reference sequence). The V and J ends lost 1 base and 0 bases respectively, with 7 bases between them. DNA for the CDR3: TGTGCCAGCAGCTTAGGTCGTGGTAGCAATCAGCCCCAGCATTTT. Protein sequence: CASSLGRGSNQPQHF.

The genes are TRBV29-1 and TRBJ1-5; D ambiguous. The CDR3 extends over 14 amino acids. V shed 4 bases and J shed 0 bases, with 10 bases lying between them. CDR1 and CDR2 from the germline V gene are SQVTM and ANQGSEA. The CDR3 is CSVAAFDSNQPQHF. CDR3 coding DNA: TGCAGCGTTGCGGCCTTTGATAGCAATCAGCCCCAGCATTTT.

The J gene is TRBJ2-1, the V gene TRBV11-2; a possible D gene is TRBD2 (5 bases). V was trimmed by 6 bases and J by 10 bases, leaving 19 bases between them. Germline loops: CDR1 SGHAT, CDR2 FQNNGV. CDR3 size: 14 residues. This chain's CDR3 is CASRPRWGEREQFF. For the CDR3, the DNA is TGTGCCAGCAGGCCGAGGTGGGGAGAGCGGGAGCAGTTCTTC.

The V and J genes are TRBV20-1 and TRBJ2-2, with D hard to call. Trimming left V 5 bases short and J 2 bases short, with 9 bases between. Germline values: CDR1 DFQATT, CDR2 SNEGSKA (reference sequence). This CDR3 comprises 13 residues. The CDR3 loop reads CSAGRENTGELFF. The CDR3 region has the DNA TGCAGTGCTGGACGTGAAAACACCGGGGAGCTGTTTTTT.

The chain joins TRBV4-3 to TRBJ1-6; 7 bases fit TRBD1. After removal of 5 bases from V and 9 bases from J, the junction contained 4 bases not matched to a gene. Germline CDR1 reads LGHNA; CDR2 reads YSLEER. The CDR3 has 13 residues. The DNA of the CDR3 is TGCGCCAGCAGCTTGACAGGGCTTTCACCCCTCCACTTT. Protein: CASSLTGLSPLHF.

This clonotype was detected a few times. The rearrangement links TRBV7-2 to TRBJ2-7; no definite D call. Germline assignment: CDR1 SGHTA and CDR2 FQGNSA. CDR3 size: 14 residues. V gave up 1 base and J gave up 0 bases, with 7 bases separating them. The DNA of the CDR3 is TGTGCCAGCAGCTTAGGTATGAGCTCCTACGAGCAGTACGTC. Translating gives CASSLGMSSYEQYV.

The rearrangement links TRBV12-3 or TRBV12-4 to TRBJ2-3; tentative D call: TRBD2 (6 bases). This CDR3 has 13 residues. Trimming took 4 bases from V and 5 from J, leaving 10 bases between them. The CDR3 sequence: CASSSRGEDTQYF. The CDR3 DNA is TGTGCCAGCAGTTCGCGGGGTGAAGATACGCAGTATTTT.

This clonotype was recorded many times. V is TRBV20-1 and J is TRBJ1-5, with D hard to call. V shed 3 bases and J shed 4 bases, with 7 bases lying between them. The germline V gene encodes CDR1 DFQATT and CDR2 SNEGSKA (reference sequence). The CDR3 has 12 residues. The CDR3 is CSARDGNQPQHF. In DNA form, the CDR3 reads TGCAGTGCTAGGGACGGTAATCAGCCCCAGCATTTT.

The chain combines TRBV5-4 with TRBJ2-1; tentative D call: TRBD2 (6 bases). This CDR3 region has 15 residues. Trimming cost V 0 bases and J 6 bases, with 13 bases left between them. Per germline, CDR1 SGHNT and CDR2 YYREEE (reference sequence). The CDR3 DNA sequence: TGTGCCAGCAGCTTGGGAGGCGCTAGCGCCAATGAGCAGTTCTTC. Amino acid sequence: CASSLGGASANEQFF.

CDR3 in DNA: TGTGCCAGCAGCGCGGACAGTTCCTATCAGCCCCAGCATTTT. Translation gives CASSADSSYQPQHF. J is TRBJ1-5 and V is TRBV6-2 or TRBV6-3, with D maybe TRBD1 (6 bases). Germline V gives CDR1 MNHEY, CDR2 SVGEGT. The CDR3 runs to 14 residues. V gave up 6 bases and J gave up 5 bases, with 14 bases separating them.

This clonotype was counted between two and nine times. The V gene is TRBV5-1, the J gene TRBJ2-6; D is unresolved. The germline gives CDR1 SGHRS, CDR2 YFSETQ. The V end was cut by 1 base, the J end by 0 bases, with 8 bases between. The CDR3 loop spans 16 amino acids. CDR3 sequence (DNA): TGCGCCAGCAGCTTGACCCCTAACTCTGGGGCCAACGTCCTGACTTTC. This gives the protein CASSLTPNSGANVLTF.

There are a few counts of this clonotype. This chain links TRBV20-1 with TRBJ1-1; D is unclear. CDR1 DFQATT and CDR2 SNEGSKA come from the germline V gene (reference sequence). Trimming removed 3 bases at V and 8 bases at J, with 10 bases between. This CDR3 comprises 11 residues. CDR3 in DNA: TGCAGTGCTAGGCGGTGGGAGGAAGCTTTCTTT. The encoded protein is CSARRWEEAFF.

J is TRBJ1-1 and V is TRBV5-8; D gene uncertain. The CDR3 is made up of 15 amino acids. The V gene lost 0 bases and the J gene lost 5 bases, with 14 bases spanning the gap. Germline CDR1 is SGHTS and CDR2 is YDEGEE. Written as DNA, the CDR3 is TGTGCCAGCAGCTTGGTGGCGGGAACTATGACTGAAGCTTTCTTT. Protein product: CASSLVAGTMTEAFF.

In this sample, this clonotype turned up a few times. The chain joins TRBV7-2 to TRBJ2-1; no reliable D call. CDR1 is SGHTA, CDR2 FQGNSA, per germline. V was trimmed by 1 base and J by 9 bases, leaving 13 bases between them. The CDR3 loop spans 14 amino acids. The CDR3 loop is CASSLVGRLIEQFF. CDR3 bases: TGTGCCAGCAGCTTAGTTGGTAGATTGATTGAGCAGTTCTTC.

V gene TRBV5-1 combines with J gene TRBJ2-1; TRBD1 is a possible D gene (5 bases). Trimming cost V 1 base and J 6 bases, with 20 bases left between them. Germline assignment: CDR1 SGHRS and CDR2 YFSETQ. The CDR3 totals 17 residues. The CDR3 here is CASSLTSPGHPPNEQFF. The CDR3 nucleotides read TGCGCCAGCAGCTTGACAAGTCCAGGACACCCCCCCAATGAGCAGTTCTTC.

V and J are TRBV7-9 and TRBJ2-2, with 12 bases that match TRBD2. Germline V gene sequence: CDR1 SEHNR, CDR2 FQNEAQ (reference sequence). The CDR3 is made up of 14 amino acids. The V segment lost 8 bases and the J segment 5 bases; nucleotides outside the gene matches: 3. CDR3 protein: CASEGLAGTGELFF. The CDR3, as DNA: TGTGCCAGCGAGGGACTAGCGGGTACCGGGGAGCTGTTTTTT.

The chain carries TRBV3-1 and TRBJ2-3; D is undetermined. The CDR3 is 15 amino acids. Germline V gene sequence: CDR1 LGHDT, CDR2 YNNKEL (reference sequence). V was shortened by 4 bases and J by 0 bases, with 11 bases between the two germline ends. As DNA, the CDR3 is TGTGCCAGCAGCCCCCCCGAGGCCAGCACAGATACGCAGTATTTT. This translates into CASSPPEASTDTQYF.